The sequence of this T cell receptor (beta chain) was determined in a study of T cell repertoires in cytomegalovirus infection. About the research overall: Through public TCR beta signatures, both CMV infection and matching HLA type were indicated.

This clonotype was counted only a few times. The antigen remains unidentified. This CDR3 is built from 14 residues. V was shortened by 5 bases and J by 12 bases, with 20 bases between the two germline ends. The germline gives CDR1 LNHDA, CDR2 SQIVND (reference sequence). Study observations and caveats: It was HLA-C-restricted CMV-specific TCR beta clonotypes that dominated the response ex vivo. CMV carriers having the relevant HLA were flagged by cumulative public TCR beta family frequency.

TCRdb itself ran the reads through MiXCR, one entry per CDR3 protein. The sample has hundreds of thousands of distinct CDR3 sequences, 11% seen once; the top ten hold approximately 10%. The source material was PBMCs. The receptor was derived from a human donor in good health (CMV status not recorded). Some clones in this sample may be carry-over from other donors' samples. The chain recombines TRBV19 with TRBJ2-1, with a weak D call TRBD2 (6 bases). The CDR3 DNA reads TGTGCCAGTAGTCCCGGGACTGGGGGAGAGGGGCAGTTCTTC. This translates into CASSPGTGGEGQFF.